This is a list of T cell receptor beta chains from one sample in a study of T cell changes during pregnancy in multiple sclerosis. TCRdb keeps only in-frame clones here, not all; method: immunoSEQ multiplex PCR. The table has some 94,000 clones, 91% seen once. Sequencing used peripheral blood, obtained in the first trimester of pregnancy. All receptors come from a female donor in good health, enrolled as a control in a pregnancy study. CDR3s include the opening cysteine and the closing phenylalanine or tryptophan. D genes are given only for firm matches. For some rows the clone size is stated as once, few or many, or as a class when expanded; others skip it.

V gene	clone size	J gene	D gene	CDR3 length	CDR3 protein	CDR3 DNA
TRBV4-3	.	TRBJ2-1	TRBD2	18	CASSQDRASGIYYNEQFF	TGCGCCAGCAGCCAAGATAGGGCTAGCGGGATATACTACAATGAGCAGTTCTTC
TRBV7-9	.	TRBJ1-1	TRBD1	15	CASSQPRQGRTEAFF	TGTGCCAGCAGCCAGCCACGACAGGGCAGGACTGAAGCTTTCTTT
TRBV18	.	TRBJ1-2	.	15	CASSPPAGMGYGYTF	TGTGCCAGCTCTCCCCCCGCCGGGATGGGATATGGCTACACCTTC
TRBV4-2	.	TRBJ1-4	.	15	CASSQDMGSSEKLFF	TGTGCCAGCAGCCAAGATATGGGGAGCAGTGAAAAACTGTTTTTT
TRBV9	.	TRBJ1-4	.	15	CASSVQGSNNEKLFF	TGTGCCAGCAGCGTACAGGGCAGCAATAATGAAAAACTGTTTTTT
TRBV2	.	TRBJ2-1	.	12	CASSEDNNEQFF	TGTGCCAGCAGTGAGGACAACAATGAGCAGTTCTTC
TRBV9	.	TRBJ1-1	.	15	CASTITPGGDTEAFF	TGTGCCAGCACCATCACCCCCGGGGGTGACACTGAAGCTTTCTTT
TRBV19	.	TRBJ1-1	.	15	CASQMNYQSLHEAFF	TGTGCCAGCCAAATGAATTACCAGTCCCTCCATGAAGCTTTCTTT
TRBV6-5	.	TRBJ1-4	.	16	CASSYSGAPTNEKLFF	TGTGCCAGCAGTTACTCGGGGGCCCCAACTAATGAAAAACTGTTTTTT
TRBV6-5	.	TRBJ1-1	.	14	CASSYRGSNTEAFF	TGTGCCAGCAGTTACCGAGGGTCGAACACTGAAGCTTTCTTT
TRBV30	once	TRBJ1-1	.	15	CAWSPGWGMNTEAFF	TGTGCCTGGAGTCCGGGGTGGGGTATGAACACTGAAGCTTTCTTT
TRBV4-3	once	TRBJ2-7	.	16	CASSQDGSSGAYEQYF	TGCGCCAGCAGCCAAGATGGGTCCAGCGGAGCCTACGAGCAGTACTTC
TRBV18	.	TRBJ1-6	.	15	CASSTGINNNSPLHF	TGTGCCAGCTCAACGGGTATCAATAATAATTCACCCCTCCACTTT
TRBV11-2	.	TRBJ2-1	TRBD1	11	CASSQGARQFF	TGTGCCAGCAGCCAGGGGGCAAGGCAGTTCTTC
TRBV5-8	.	TRBJ2-3	TRBD2	17	CASSLGTSGDSTDTQYF	TGTGCCAGCAGCCTGGGGACTAGCGGGGATAGCACAGATACGCAGTATTTT
TRBV7-9	.	TRBJ1-2	TRBD1	13	CASSLGQGSGYTF	TGTGCCAGCAGCTTAGGACAGGGCAGCGGCTACACCTTC
TRBV19	.	TRBJ2-1	.	13	CAPPGWSYNEQFF	TGTGCGCCGCCAGGGTGGTCCTACAATGAGCAGTTCTTC
TRBV9	.	TRBJ2-6	.	17	CASSVDRELIGANVLTF	TGTGCCAGCAGCGTAGACAGGGAACTTATTGGGGCCAACGTCCTGACTTTC
TRBV6-1	.	TRBJ2-7	.	15	CASSVNLGSSYEQYF	TGTGCCAGCAGTGTTAACCTGGGGAGCTCCTACGAGCAGTACTTC
TRBV10-3	.	TRBJ2-3	TRBD2	15	CAISVGGLSTDTQYF	TGTGCCATCAGTGTGGGGGGACTATCCACAGATACGCAGTATTTT
TRBV2	.	TRBJ2-7	.	11	CASSETDEQYF	TGTGCCAGCAGTGAGACAGACGAGCAGTACTTC
TRBV19	.	TRBJ2-2	.	14	CASSINRYTGELFF	TGTGCCAGTAGTATAAACAGGTACACCGGGGAGCTGTTTTTT
TRBV7-3	once	TRBJ2-3	.	15	CASSLRGPGTDTQYF	TGTGCCAGCAGCCTACGCGGGCCTGGCACAGATACGCAGTATTTT
TRBV6-1	.	TRBJ2-7	.	15	CASSELPSTLYEQYF	TGTGCCAGCAGTGAATTACCTAGCACACTCTACGAGCAGTACTTC
TRBV11-2	.	TRBJ2-5	TRBD1	16	CASSLGGQGVGETQYF	TGTGCCAGCAGCTTAGGGGGACAGGGGGTCGGGGAGACCCAGTACTTC
TRBV19	once	TRBJ1-1	TRBD1	15	CASSKDRAMNTEAFF	TGTGCCAGTAGTAAGGACAGGGCGATGAACACTGAAGCTTTCTTT
TRBV6-5	.	TRBJ2-7	TRBD1	15	CASSYSRQGSYEQYF	TGTGCCAGCAGTTACTCCCGACAGGGTTCCTACGAGCAGTACTTC
TRBV4-1	.	TRBJ2-3	TRBD1	16	CASSQSDRGRVYTQYF	TGCGCCAGCAGCCAATCGGACAGGGGGCGCGTATATACGCAGTATTTT
TRBV6-6	once	TRBJ2-2	TRBD1	14	CASRRTGGTGELFF	TGTGCCAGCAGAAGGACAGGAGGCACCGGGGAGCTGTTTTTT
TRBV4-2	.	TRBJ2-7	TRBD2	17	CASSQDQRPGGSYEQYF	TGTGCCAGCAGCCAAGACCAGCGGCCGGGGGGCTCCTACGAGCAGTACTTC
TRBV4-3	.	TRBJ1-4	.	16	CASSQKQGATNEKLFF	TGCGCCAGCAGCCAAAAACAGGGAGCAACTAATGAAAAACTGTTTTTT
TRBV5-1	.	TRBJ2-7	TRBD1	15	CASSPRGTGQYEQYF	TGCGCCAGCAGCCCCCGGGGGACAGGGCAATACGAGCAGTACTTC
TRBV5-6	.	TRBJ1-1	.	14	CASSFGQGYTEAFF	TGTGCCAGCAGCTTCGGACAAGGTTATACTGAAGCTTTCTTT
TRBV7-3	once	TRBJ2-5	TRBD1	15	CASSSEGQPEETQYF	TGTGCCAGCAGCTCCGAGGGACAGCCTGAAGAGACCCAGTACTTC
TRBV4-3	.	TRBJ2-3	TRBD2	16	CASSRGLAGRRGTQYF	TGCGCCAGCAGCCGGGGACTAGCGGGGCGGCGGGGGACGCAGTATTTT
TRBV19	.	TRBJ1-5	TRBD1	14	CASVDRGRGQPQHF	TGTGCCAGCGTAGACAGGGGTCGGGGCCAGCCCCAGCATTTT
TRBV4-1	once	TRBJ1-2	TRBD1	16	CASSQGARTGYLGYTF	TGCGCCAGCAGCCAAGGGGCCAGGACAGGTTATTTGGGCTACACCTTC